The 5 T cell receptor beta chains presented below share a single source sample, sequenced in a study of T cell responses to AZD1222 COVID-19 vaccine. Assay used: immunoSEQ multiplex PCR; TCRdb lists only in-frame clones, some missing. The sample comprises 130,000 to 150,000 clones, approximately 89% of which are singletons, and approximately 5.2% rests with the top ten. Specimen: peripheral blood, collected on day 0 of AZD1222 vaccination. The source of these receptors is an adult in good health.

The chain has TRBV28 and TRBJ1-4; D may be TRBD1 (5 bases). With 4 bases removed from V and 11 bases from J, the gap between germline ends came to 17 bases. Germline V gene sequence: CDR1 MDHEN, CDR2 SYDVKM. The CDR3 is 14 residues long. The CDR3 reads CASSSGKDINKLFF. The CDR3 nucleotides read TGTGCCAGCAGTTCCGGGAAGGACATCAACAAACTGTTTTTT.

The J gene is TRBJ1-5, the V gene TRBV6-8; tentatively, D is TRBD1 (6 bases). The CDR3 totals 15 residues. V gave up 5 bases and J gave up 4 bases, with 15 bases separating them. Germline V gene sequence: CDR1 MNHGY, CDR2 SAAAGT. The CDR3 here is CASSPQGLPNQPQHF. In nucleotides, the CDR3 is TGTGCCAGCAGTCCACAGGGACTCCCTAATCAGCCCCAGCATTTT.

CDR3 sequence: CASSPALAGGTDTQYF. CDR3 sequence (DNA): TGTGCCAGCTCACCAGCACTAGCGGGGGGCACAGATACGCAGTATTTT. The chain employs TRBV18 and TRBJ2-3, with 11 bases that match TRBD2. Trimming removed 2 bases from V and 1 base from J; junction bases left unmatched: 2. Germline lookup yields CDR1 KGHSH and CDR2 LQKENI. CDR3 length: 16 residues.

This clone has a handful of counts. The chain uses TRBV29-1 and TRBJ2-1, with D perhaps matching TRBD2 (5 bases). The V and J ends lost 4 bases and 12 bases respectively, with 13 bases between them. CDR1 and CDR2 from the germline V gene are SQVTM and ANQGSEA. This CDR3 has 11 amino acids. This chain's CDR3 is CSVVVGAGQFF. In DNA form, the CDR3 reads TGCAGCGTTGTCGTGGGCGCGGGGCAGTTCTTC.

In this sample, this clone turned up once. The chain uses TRBV7-2 and TRBJ2-6; D is unclear. The germline CDR1 and CDR2 sequences are SGHTA and FQGNSA. V lost 5 bases, J lost 0 bases, and 8 bases lay in between. The CDR3 runs to 15 residues. The CDR3, as DNA: TGTGCCAGCAGCCCCATACTCTCTGGGGCCAACGTCCTGACTTTC. Its translation is CASSPILSGANVLTF. Full variable domain (rest looked up from reference TRBV7-2 and TRBJ2-6): GAGVSQSPSNKVTEKGKDVELRCDPISGHTALYWYRQSLGQGLEFLIYFQGNSAPDKSGLPSDRFSAERTGGSVSTLTIQRTQQEDSAVYLCASSPILSGANVLTFGAGSRLTVL.